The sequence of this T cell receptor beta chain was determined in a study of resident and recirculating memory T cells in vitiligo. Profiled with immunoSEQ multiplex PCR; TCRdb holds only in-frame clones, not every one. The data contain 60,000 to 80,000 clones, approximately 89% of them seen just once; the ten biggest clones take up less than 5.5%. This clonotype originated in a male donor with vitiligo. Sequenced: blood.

CDR3 bases: TGTGCCAGCAGGGGTAATTGGGCGACAAGCACAGATACGCAGTATTTT. Protein product: CASRGNWATSTDTQYF. The V call is TRBV7-9, the J call TRBJ2-3, with D unresolved. The V gene lost 6 bases and the J gene lost 0 bases, with 16 bases spanning the gap. Germline CDR1 is SEHNR and CDR2 is FQNEAQ (reference sequence). The CDR3 is made up of 16 amino acids.